The present entry profiles one T cell receptor (beta chain) with its context. Some clones are missing from TCRdb's copy, which holds only in-frame ones; the method was immunoSEQ multiplex PCR. The sample contains around 220,000 clones, roughly 84% of which appear only once. This sample was taken from a study of cytomegalovirus exposure and HLA in healthy donors. V was pared by 0 bases and J by 10 bases, with 13 bases between. Per the germline V gene, CDR1 is LNHNV and CDR2 is YYDKDF (reference sequence). The CDR3 runs to 14 residues. The sample consisted of PBMCs. The sequence came from a woman in her twenties or thirties in good health and CMV-seropositive. The genes are TRBV15 and TRBJ2-1, with D unclear. The CDR3, as DNA: TGTGCCACCAGCAGAGATAACGGAAACCTAGAGCAGTTCTTC. Protein: CATSRDNGNLEQFF. Complete variable domain (other parts from reference TRBV15 and TRBJ2-1): DAMVIQNPRYQVTQFGKPVTLSCSQTLNHNVMYWYQQKSSQAPKLLFHYYDKDFNNEADTPDNFQSRRPNTSFCFLDIRSPGLGDTAMYLCATSRDNGNLEQFFGPGTRLTVL.